The rows below give T cell receptor beta chains drawn from one sample of a study of cytomegalovirus exposure and HLA in healthy donors. Sequencing used immunoSEQ multiplex PCR; TCRdb keeps in-frame clones, though not all of them. The sample consists of under 150,000 clones, about 64% of them appearing once. Material: PBMCs. The receptors originated from a man aged 55 to 70 in good health and CMV-seronegative. CDR3s include the opening cysteine and the closing phenylalanine or tryptophan. A D gene is named only where the DNA matches it firmly. Only some rows state a clone size, as once, few, many or a class for expanded clones.

V: TRBV28
D: TRBD1
size: -
J: TRBJ2-7
CDR3: CASRKGTASVTYEQYF
DNA: TGTGCCAGCAGAAAAGGGACAGCATCCGTCACTTACGAGCAGTACTTC

V: TRBV18
D: TRBD2
size: once
J: TRBJ2-3
CDR3: CASSPTSGGSDTQYF
DNA: TGTGCCAGCTCACCGACTAGCGGAGGCTCGGATACGCAGTATTTT

V: TRBV28
D: -
size: -
J: TRBJ1-1
CDR3: CASSPQAGRGEAFF
DNA: TGTGCCAGCAGTCCCCAGGCGGGTCGGGGTGAGGCTTTCTTT

V: TRBV7-2
D: -
size: -
J: TRBJ2-7
CDR3: CASSLLAGPYEQYF
DNA: TGTGCCAGCAGCTTACTGGCGGGACCCTACGAGCAGTACTTC

V: TRBV29-1
D: -
size: few
J: TRBJ2-6
CDR3: CSVEAPPGGSGANVLTF
DNA: TGCAGCGTTGAAGCTCCACCCGGGGGCTCTGGGGCCAACGTCCTGACTTTC

V: TRBV25-1
D: -
size: -
J: TRBJ2-5
CDR3: CASSEFSQETQYF
DNA: TGTGCCAGCAGTGAATTCTCCCAAGAGACCCAGTACTTC

V: TRBV19
D: -
size: -
J: TRBJ1-5
CDR3: CASNRQGGQPQHF
DNA: TGTGCCAGTAATCGGCAGGGCGGCCAGCCCCAGCATTTT

V: TRBV19
D: TRBD1
size: -
J: TRBJ2-6
CDR3: CASSTETGTGANVLTF
DNA: TGTGCCAGTAGTACAGAGACAGGGACAGGGGCCAACGTCCTGACTTTC

V: TRBV6-5
D: -
size: -
J: TRBJ1-5
CDR3: CASSPRGGQPQHF
DNA: TGTGCCAGCAGCCCTAGGGGGGGGCAGCCCCAGCATTTT

V: TRBV21-1
D: -
size: -
J: TRBJ1-1
CDR3: CASTQEVTEAFF
DNA: TGTGCCAGCACTCAAGAAGTAACAGAAGCTTTCTTT

V: TRBV5-4
D: -
size: -
J: TRBJ2-7
CDR3: CASSLPGGRGYEQYF
DNA: TGTGCCAGCAGCTTGCCAGGTGGCAGGGGCTACGAGCAGTACTTC

V: TRBV6-6
D: -
size: -
J: TRBJ2-7
CDR3: CASSPYYEQYF
DNA: TGTGCCAGCAGTCCGTACTACGAGCAGTACTTC

V: TRBV11-2
D: TRBD2
size: few
J: TRBJ2-7
CDR3: CASSLDAGGPQEQYF
DNA: TGTGCCAGCAGCTTAGATGCGGGAGGGCCGCAAGAGCAGTACTTC

V: TRBV7-9
D: -
size: -
J: TRBJ2-7
CDR3: CASSFGGQLYEQYF
DNA: TGTGCCAGCAGCTTCGGTGGACAGCTATACGAGCAGTACTTC

V: TRBV6-5
D: -
size: -
J: TRBJ1-1
CDR3: CASRGVGTEAFF
DNA: TGTGCCAGCAGAGGGGTGGGCACTGAAGCTTTCTTT

V: TRBV6-5
D: -
size: few
J: TRBJ1-1
CDR3: CASRDRGTPEAFF
DNA: TGTGCCAGCAGGGACCGGGGTACCCCTGAAGCTTTCTTT

V: TRBV5-6
D: TRBD2
size: -
J: TRBJ2-7
CDR3: CASIHTSGSVDEQYF
DNA: TGTGCCAGCATCCACACTAGCGGGAGTGTCGACGAGCAGTACTTC

V: TRBV30
D: TRBD2
size: -
J: TRBJ2-1
CDR3: CAWSEREGPDEQFF
DNA: TGTGCCTGGAGCGAGCGGGAGGGCCCAGATGAGCAGTTCTTC

V: TRBV6-1
D: -
size: -
J: TRBJ2-7
CDR3: CASLDRSGSYEQYF
DNA: TGTGCCAGCCTCGACAGGTCCGGGTCCTACGAGCAGTACTTC

V: TRBV27
D: TRBD1
size: -
J: TRBJ2-4
CDR3: CASSSDRGELNIQYF
DNA: TGTGCCAGCAGTTCGGACAGGGGGGAGTTAAACATTCAGTACTTC

V: TRBV28
D: TRBD1
size: -
J: TRBJ2-7
CDR3: CASRDRDRDFWEQYF
DNA: TGTGCCAGCAGGGACCGGGACAGGGACTTTTGGGAGCAGTACTTC

V: TRBV25-1
D: -
size: -
J: TRBJ2-2
CDR3: CASRGPTNTGELFF
DNA: TGTGCCAGCAGGGGCCCTACGAACACCGGGGAGCTGTTTTTT

V: TRBV11-2
D: -
size: few
J: TRBJ1-1
CDR3: CASSWGGKAGTEAFF
DNA: TGTGCCAGCAGCTGGGGAGGGAAGGCGGGCACTGAAGCTTTCTTT

V: TRBV7-2
D: -
size: -
J: TRBJ2-1
CDR3: CASSSGAVEFF
DNA: TGTGCCAGCAGCTCAGGGGCAGTTGAGTTCTTC

V: TRBV18
D: -
size: -
J: TRBJ1-4
CDR3: CASSPQRQPNEKLFF
DNA: TGTGCCAGCTCACCCCAGAGGCAGCCGAATGAAAAACTGTTTTTT

V: TRBV5-1
D: -
size: -
J: TRBJ2-2
CDR3: CASSLVPVNTGELFF
DNA: TGCGCCAGCAGCTTGGTCCCAGTAAACACCGGGGAGCTGTTTTTT

V: TRBV7-9
D: -
size: -
J: TRBJ2-7
CDR3: CASSLSVLGGTSPYEQYF
DNA: TGTGCCAGCAGCTTATCAGTTTTAGGAGGGACCTCCCCCTACGAGCAGTACTTC

V: TRBV5-1
D: -
size: -
J: TRBJ1-1
CDR3: CASSPWTENTEAFF
DNA: TGCGCCAGCAGCCCTTGGACAGAGAACACTGAAGCTTTCTTT